This T cell receptor beta chain was observed in a study of T cells in Graves' hyperthyroidism and ophthalmopathy. Study-wide results and limits: Ophthalmopathy could be told apart from stable hyperthyroidism with a 13 V-J model.

Amplified TCR beta CDR3 regions derived from RNA transcripts. Primed by the HTBI set, a first-round RT-PCR was run on the TCR CDR3. TCRdb ran MiXCR on the multiplex PCR reads and lists one entry per CDR3 protein. The sample lists over 700,000 distinct CDR3 sequences; approximately 40% were seen once. Of note for this clonotype: Its antigen remains unknown.

This CDR3 region has 19 residues. The V gene's germline CDR1 is LNHDA and CDR2 SQIVND (reference sequence). The V segment lost 3 bases and the J segment 0 bases; nucleotides outside the gene matches: 11. This chain links TRBV19 with TRBJ2-6; TRBD1 matches at 7 bases. Source material: blood. This receptor was taken from a woman in her forties with Graves' hyperthyroidism. The CDR3 nucleotides read TGTGCCAGTAGTATTGGGTTGGGGACAGTTCTCTCTGGGGCCAACGTCCTGACTTTC. Amino acid sequence: CASSIGLGTVLSGANVLTF.